The sequence of this TCR beta chain was determined in a study of T-cell reconstitution after alpha-beta-depleted transplantation in children. This CDR3 has 16 residues. Germline V gives CDR1 SSHAT, CDR2 FNYEAQ (reference sequence). Points on this clonotype: Sequence at one end of the junction differs from germline and may be a read error.

Unique molecular identifiers were incorporated during preparation of the TCRbeta library. TCRdb re-called the PCR reads through MiXCR, storing one row per CDR3 protein. The sample records a few hundred thousand distinct CDR3 sequences, 10% to 13% being singletons. The source of this sequence is a human donor who donated a stem cell graft to a child with acute lymphoblastic leukemia. V is TRBV7-7 and J is TRBJ2-5; TRBD2 might be the D (6 bases). Sequenced here: PBMCs from the stem cell graft donor, sampled from the stem cell graft. The CDR3 region has the DNA TGTGCTAGCAGCTTAGGCCGGGCTGGAGGGCAAGAGACCCAGTACTTC. Translation gives CASSLGRAGGQETQYF.